This record concerns one T cell receptor (beta chain) sequence. Its antigen remains unidentified. This record belongs to a study of CD8 T cells in Susac syndrome. The CDR3 consists of 13 residues. Germline-derived CDR1 and CDR2 are PRHDT and FYEKMQ (reference sequence). The V end lost 7 bases, the J end lost 7 bases, and 17 bases lay between the germline ends. In blood CD8+ and CD4+ T cells, TCR beta underwent sequencing. Study outcomes and limitations: It was acknowledged in the study that its TCR sequencing and HLA analysis involved a relatively small number of individuals.

RNA totalling roughly 0.45 to 1 ug underwent reverse transcription with random hexamers. TCRdb recomputed calls from the immunoSEQ multiplex PCR reads with MiXCR, one row per CDR3 protein. Among 100,000 to 150,000 distinct CDR3 sequences listed, roughly 93% were seen once. The chain uses TRBV13 and TRBJ2-7; no clear D. This clonotype was sampled from a human donor with multiple sclerosis. The material sequenced was CD8+ T cells from PBMCs. CDR3 loop: CASNRAQSREQYF. In nucleotides, the CDR3 is TGTGCCAGCAACCGGGCCCAAAGTAGGGAGCAGTACTTC.